The 16 T cell receptor beta chains below come from one sample, sequenced in a study of response to subunit inactivated influenza vaccine. TCRdb recomputed calls from the RT-PCR reads with MiXCR, one row per CDR3 protein. The table includes 500,000 to 600,000 distinct CDR3 sequences, less than 15% detected once. Specimen: PBMCs from blood, collected 11 to 12 days after vaccination. These receptors were taken from a man over 45 who received an inactivated influenza vaccine.

The table lists this clonotype with a few counts. The V call is TRBV6-1, the J call TRBJ1-4; D is perhaps TRBD1 (5 bases). The germline gives CDR1 MNHNS, CDR2 SASEGT. CDR3 length: 15 residues. V was pared by 1 base and J by 7 bases, with 13 bases between. CDR3 bases: TGTGCCAGCAGTGAAGGGGCAGGGCGGGGTGAAAAACTGTTTTTT. Its protein product is CASSEGAGRGEKLFF.

This clonotype has more than one count but fewer than ten. The chain recombines TRBV5-1 with TRBJ1-1; weak D call: TRBD1 (6 bases). CDR3 length: 16 amino acids. Trimming took 3 bases from V and 2 from J, leaving 17 bases between them. Germline V gene data show CDR1 as SGHRS and CDR2 as YFSETQ. As DNA, the CDR3 is TGCGCCAGCAGCTCCCGCGGGGGGCAGCTTAACACTGAAGCTTTCTTT. It translates to CASSSRGGQLNTEAFF.

The V gene is TRBV20-1, the J gene TRBJ1-5; D is uncertain. Germline lookup yields CDR1 DFQATT and CDR2 SNEGSKA (reference sequence). The CDR3 has 15 residues. The V and J ends lost 1 base and 2 bases respectively, with 12 bases between them. The CDR3, as DNA: TGCAGTGCTAGAGTACCGAGTAGGGGCAATCAGCCCCAGCATTTT. The encoded protein is CSARVPSRGNQPQHF.

The chain has TRBV29-1 and TRBJ1-2; TRBD1 might be the D (5 bases). CDR3 length equals 13 residues. Germline lookup yields CDR1 SQVTM and CDR2 ANQGSEA. V was clipped by 4 bases and J by 3 bases, with 12 bases between them. CDR3 amino acids: CSVGGKNYYGYTF. In DNA, the CDR3 is TGCAGCGTTGGGGGGAAGAACTACTATGGCTACACCTTC.

This clonotype was recorded a few times. The V call is TRBV20-1, the J call TRBJ1-4; D is perhaps TRBD1 (5 bases). Germline V gene sequence: CDR1 DFQATT, CDR2 SNEGSKA (reference sequence). The CDR3 consists of 11 residues. The germline V and J ends were trimmed by 7 bases and 5 bases, with 8 bases remaining between them. The CDR3 spells CSGRENEKLFF. CDR3 bases: TGCAGTGGCAGGGAGAATGAAAAACTGTTTTTT.

The sample holds a few counts of this clonotype. V gene TRBV6-2 or TRBV6-3 combines with J gene TRBJ1-1; 7 bases agree with TRBD1. The length of the CDR3 is 17 residues. V was clipped by 0 bases and J by 1 base; unmatched bases: 8. The germline CDR1 and CDR2 sequences are MNHEY and SVGEGT. The chain's CDR3 is CASSYSGQGDANTEAFF. CDR3 nucleotide sequence: TGTGCCAGCAGTTACTCCGGCCAGGGGGATGCGAACACTGAAGCTTTCTTT.

This clonotype appeared a single time. The chain joins TRBV29-1 to TRBJ2-5; D may be TRBD2 (7 bases). The germline V gene has CDR1 SQVTM and CDR2 ANQGSEA. The CDR3 extends over 13 amino acids. Trimming took off 5 bases at V and 5 bases at J, with 15 bases between the two ends. Here the CDR3 reads CSVRGAAEETQYF. The CDR3 DNA sequence: TGCAGCGTTCGGGGGGCGGCTGAGGAGACCCAGTACTTC.

This clonotype came up a few times. The chain couples TRBV29-1 to TRBJ2-7; 9 bases are a match to TRBD1. Germline loops: CDR1 SQVTM, CDR2 ANQGSEA. J was trimmed by 1 base and V by 3 bases; bases with no gene match: 4. The CDR3 consists of 14 residues. The CDR3: CSVEGTGSSYEQYF. Here the CDR3 DNA reads TGCAGCGTTGAGGGGACAGGGTCATCCTACGAGCAGTACTTC.

In this sample, this clonotype turned up a few times. The rearrangement links TRBV7-9 to TRBJ1-2, with unresolved D. Germline CDR1 SEHNR, CDR2 FQNEAQ (reference sequence). This CDR3 spans 14 amino acids. V lost 5 bases and J lost 3, with 13 bases in between. The CDR3 loop reads CASSPFAAYYGYTF. CDR3 bases: TGTGCCAGCAGCCCCTTCGCGGCTTACTATGGCTACACCTTC.

The rearrangement joins TRBV20-1 to TRBJ2-1; 9 bases match TRBD2. V dropped 5 bases and J dropped 4; count of bases not matched to a gene: 6. The CDR3 consists of 14 residues. The V gene's germline CDR1 is DFQATT and CDR2 SNEGSKA (reference sequence). The CDR3 is CSADSGREYNEQFF. The CDR3 region has the DNA TGCAGTGCTGATAGCGGGAGAGAGTACAATGAGCAGTTCTTC.

There are a few counts of this clonotype. The gene calls are TRBV6-6 and TRBJ2-7, with TRBD2 as a possible D gene (5 bases). The V and J ends lost 7 bases and 0 bases respectively, with 10 bases between them. This CDR3 is built from 13 residues. CDR1 is MNHNY, CDR2 SVGAGI, per germline (reference sequence). As DNA, the CDR3 is TGTGCCAGCACCACTCGGGGCTCCTACGAGCAGTACTTC. Amino acids: CASTTRGSYEQYF.

In this sample, this clonotype turned up a few times. The chain employs TRBV4-2 and TRBJ1-4; D is unclear. This CDR3 has 16 amino acids. Germline CDR1 and CDR2: LGHNA and YNFKEQ. Trimming left V 3 bases short and J 4 bases short, with 15 bases between. The CDR3 nucleotides read TGTGCCAGCAGCCATACGAGACGGTCGGATAATGAAAAACTGTTTTTT. Residues: CASSHTRRSDNEKLFF.

The CDR3: CASSSRTSGNTGELFF. CDR3 nucleotide sequence: TGCGCCAGCAGCTCGCGGACTAGCGGGAACACCGGGGAGCTGTTTTTT. The chain recombines TRBV5-1 with TRBJ2-2; TRBD2 matches at 10 bases. Germline CDR1 reads SGHRS; CDR2 reads YFSETQ. The CDR3 length is 16 residues. The V segment lost 3 bases and the J segment 1 base; nucleotides outside the gene matches: 3.

The chain uses TRBV18 and TRBJ2-3; 9 bases fit TRBD2. The CDR3 length is 13 residues. The trim removed 4 bases at V and 4 bases at J, leaving 0 bases unmatched. The V gene's germline CDR1 is KGHSH and CDR2 LQKENI. Written as DNA, the CDR3 is TGTGCCAGCTCACGGACTAGCGCAGATACGCAGTATTTT. Protein sequence: CASSRTSADTQYF.

The V call is TRBV5-1, the J call TRBJ2-7; 12 positions agree with TRBD1. The germline gives CDR1 SGHRS, CDR2 YFSETQ. The CDR3 has 15 residues. V lost 2 bases, J lost 5 bases, and 5 bases stayed unmatched. The CDR3 loop is CASSFGTGGTDEQYF. For the CDR3, the DNA is TGCGCCAGCAGCTTCGGGACAGGGGGCACAGACGAGCAGTACTTC.

Only a few counts were recorded for this clonotype. The V and J genes are TRBV20-1 and TRBJ1-2; 7 bases are a match to TRBD1. CDR1 is DFQATT and CDR2 is SNEGSKA in the germline V gene (reference sequence). V was pared by 1 base and J by 1 base, with 9 bases of the junction left unmatched. CDR3 length: 16 residues. This CDR3 reads CSARGGGQYLNYGYTF. Here the CDR3 DNA reads TGCAGTGCTAGAGGGGGGGGACAGTACCTTAACTATGGCTACACCTTC.